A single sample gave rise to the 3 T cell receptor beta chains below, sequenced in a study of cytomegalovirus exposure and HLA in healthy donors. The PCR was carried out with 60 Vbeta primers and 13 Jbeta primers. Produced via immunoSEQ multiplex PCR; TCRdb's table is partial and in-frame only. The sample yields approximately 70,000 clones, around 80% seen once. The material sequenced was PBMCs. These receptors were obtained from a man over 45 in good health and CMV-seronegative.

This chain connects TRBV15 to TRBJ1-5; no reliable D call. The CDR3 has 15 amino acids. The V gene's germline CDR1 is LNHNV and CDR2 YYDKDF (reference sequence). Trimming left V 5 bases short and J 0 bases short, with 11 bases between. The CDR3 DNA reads TGTGCCACCAGCCTTAGGCGGGATAGCAATCAGCCCCAGCATTTT. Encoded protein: CATSLRRDSNQPQHF.

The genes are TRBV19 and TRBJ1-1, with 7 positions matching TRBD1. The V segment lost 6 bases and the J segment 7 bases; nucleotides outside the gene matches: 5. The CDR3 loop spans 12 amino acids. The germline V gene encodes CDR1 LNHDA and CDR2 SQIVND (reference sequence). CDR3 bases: TGTGCCAGTAGAAGGGGACAGAATGAAGCTTTCTTT. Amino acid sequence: CASRRGQNEAFF.

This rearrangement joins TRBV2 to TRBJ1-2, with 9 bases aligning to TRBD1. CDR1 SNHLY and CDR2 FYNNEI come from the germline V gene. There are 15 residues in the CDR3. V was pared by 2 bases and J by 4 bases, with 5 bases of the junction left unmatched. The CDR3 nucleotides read TGTGCCAGCAGTGAAATGACAGGGGGGTCCTATGGCTACACCTTC. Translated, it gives CASSEMTGGSYGYTF.